The TCR beta chain described here comes from a study of blood T cell repertoires in COVID-19. The table lists this clone with a count of one. Profiling relied on immunoSEQ multiplex PCR, and the TCRdb table lists in-frame clones only, not all of them. The sample yields about 250,000 clones, roughly 85% seen once. With 6 bases removed from V and 1 base from J, the gap between germline ends came to 9 bases. CDR1 and CDR2 from the germline V gene are LGHDT and YNNKEL (reference sequence). The CDR3 loop spans 13 amino acids. V and J are TRBV3-1 (or the pseudogene TRBV3-2) and TRBJ1-1; D possibly corresponds to TRBD1 (5 bases). Sequencing was done on a sample of peripheral blood. The source of this sequence is a man aged 18 to 35 with active or convalescent COVID-19. As DNA, the CDR3 is TGTGCCAGCAGTCTCACAGGGAACACTGAAGCTTTCTTT. It yields the protein CASSLTGNTEAFF.